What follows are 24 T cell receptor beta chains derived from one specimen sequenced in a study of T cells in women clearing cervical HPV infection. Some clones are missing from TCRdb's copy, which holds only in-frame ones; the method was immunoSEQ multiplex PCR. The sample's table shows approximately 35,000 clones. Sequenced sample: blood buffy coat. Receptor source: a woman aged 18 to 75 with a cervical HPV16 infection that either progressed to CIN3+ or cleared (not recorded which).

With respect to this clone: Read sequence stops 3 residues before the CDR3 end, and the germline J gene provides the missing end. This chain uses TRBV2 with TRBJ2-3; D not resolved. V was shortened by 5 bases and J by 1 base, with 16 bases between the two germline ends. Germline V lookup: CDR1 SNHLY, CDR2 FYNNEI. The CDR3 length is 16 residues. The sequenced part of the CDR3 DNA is TGTGCCAGCAGTCTCGGCGGAACGAAACGCACAGATACG. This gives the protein CASSLGGTKRTDT. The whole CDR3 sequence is CASSLGGTKRTDTQYF.

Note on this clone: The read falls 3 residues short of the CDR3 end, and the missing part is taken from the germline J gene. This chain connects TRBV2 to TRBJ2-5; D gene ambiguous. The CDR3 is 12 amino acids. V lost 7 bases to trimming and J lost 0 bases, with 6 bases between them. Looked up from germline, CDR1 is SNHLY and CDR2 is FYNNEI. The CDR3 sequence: CASNRDQETQYF. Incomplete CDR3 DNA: TGTGCCAGCAACCGGGACCAAGAGACC.

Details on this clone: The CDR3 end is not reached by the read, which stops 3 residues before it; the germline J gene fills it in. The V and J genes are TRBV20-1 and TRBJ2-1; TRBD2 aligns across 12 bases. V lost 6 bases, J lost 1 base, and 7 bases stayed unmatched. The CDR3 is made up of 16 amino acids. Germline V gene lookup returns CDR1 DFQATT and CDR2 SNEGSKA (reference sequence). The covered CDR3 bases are TGCAGTGCCTTCCAAACTAGCGGGAGGTCCTACAATGAG. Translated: CSAFQTSGRSYNE. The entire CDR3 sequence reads CSAFQTSGRSYNEQFF.

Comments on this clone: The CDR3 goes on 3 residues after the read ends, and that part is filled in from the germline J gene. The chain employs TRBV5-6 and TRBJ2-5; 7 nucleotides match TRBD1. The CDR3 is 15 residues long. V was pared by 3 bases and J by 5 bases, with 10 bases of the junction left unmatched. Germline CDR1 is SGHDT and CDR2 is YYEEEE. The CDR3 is CASSSVGGGAETQYF. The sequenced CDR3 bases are TGTGCCAGCAGCTCGGTAGGGGGCGGCGCGGAGACC.

Incomplete CDR3 DNA: TGTGCCAGCAGAGACATGACCGGGACAGGGGCTGAA. It translates to CASRDMTGTGAE. In full, the CDR3 is CASRDMTGTGAEAFF. The rearrangement links TRBV2 to TRBJ1-1; the match to TRBD1 covers 10 bases. From the germline J gene comes the end of the CDR3, since the read stops 3 residues before it. Losses at the gene ends were 6 bases for V and 6 bases for J; bases not matched to a gene: 10. CDR3 length: 15 residues. CDR1 is SNHLY and CDR2 is FYNNEI in the germline V gene.

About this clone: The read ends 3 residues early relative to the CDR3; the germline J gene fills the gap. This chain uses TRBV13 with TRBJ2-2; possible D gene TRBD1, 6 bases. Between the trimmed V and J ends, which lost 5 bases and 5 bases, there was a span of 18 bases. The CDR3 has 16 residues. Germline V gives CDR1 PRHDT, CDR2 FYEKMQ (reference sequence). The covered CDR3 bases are TGTGCCAGCAGCGAATACAGGGAAGTGGAAACCGGGGAG. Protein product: CASSEYREVETGE. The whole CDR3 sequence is CASSEYREVETGELFF.

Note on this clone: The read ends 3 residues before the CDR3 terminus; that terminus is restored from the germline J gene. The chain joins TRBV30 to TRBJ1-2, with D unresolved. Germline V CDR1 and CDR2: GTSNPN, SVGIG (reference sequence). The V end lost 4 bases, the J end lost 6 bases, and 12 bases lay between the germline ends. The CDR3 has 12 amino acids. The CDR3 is CAWNDMFDGYTF. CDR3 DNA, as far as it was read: TGTGCCTGGAATGACATGTTTGATGGC.

CDR3 DNA (partial): TGTGCCACCTCGAGGCTAGCGGGAGTAGAAGAGACC. As protein: CATSRLAGVEET. In full, the CDR3 reads CATSRLAGVEETQYF. The chain carries TRBV28 and TRBJ2-5; 10 nucleotides align to TRBD2. The read falls 3 residues short of the CDR3 end, and the missing part is taken from the germline J gene. J gave up 3 bases and V 10 bases, and 11 bases lay outside the gene matches. The CDR3 runs 15 residues. Looked up from germline, CDR1 is MDHEN and CDR2 is SYDVKM.

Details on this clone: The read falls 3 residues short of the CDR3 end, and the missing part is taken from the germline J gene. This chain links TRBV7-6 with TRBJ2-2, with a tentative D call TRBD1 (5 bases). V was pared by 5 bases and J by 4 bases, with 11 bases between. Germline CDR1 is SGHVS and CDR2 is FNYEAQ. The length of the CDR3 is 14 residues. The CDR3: CASSPRVSTGELFF. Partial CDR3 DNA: TGTGCCAGCAGCCCCAGGGTATCCACCGGGGAG.

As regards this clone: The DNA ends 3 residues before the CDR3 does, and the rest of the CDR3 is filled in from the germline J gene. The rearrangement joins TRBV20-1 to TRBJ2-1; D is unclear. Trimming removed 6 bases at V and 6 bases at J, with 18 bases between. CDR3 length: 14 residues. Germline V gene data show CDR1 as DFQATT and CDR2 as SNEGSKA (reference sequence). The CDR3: CSARLRVISNEQFF. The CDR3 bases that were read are TGCAGTGCCCGTCTCCGGGTGATCTCCAATGAG.

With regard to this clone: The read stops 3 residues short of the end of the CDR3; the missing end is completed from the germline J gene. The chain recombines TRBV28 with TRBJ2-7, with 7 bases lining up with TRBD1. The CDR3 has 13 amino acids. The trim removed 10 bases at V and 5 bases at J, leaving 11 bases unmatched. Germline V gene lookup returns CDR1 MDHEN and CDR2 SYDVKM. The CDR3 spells CANRGQIIDEQYF. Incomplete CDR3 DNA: TGTGCCAACAGGGGACAGATCATCGACGAG.

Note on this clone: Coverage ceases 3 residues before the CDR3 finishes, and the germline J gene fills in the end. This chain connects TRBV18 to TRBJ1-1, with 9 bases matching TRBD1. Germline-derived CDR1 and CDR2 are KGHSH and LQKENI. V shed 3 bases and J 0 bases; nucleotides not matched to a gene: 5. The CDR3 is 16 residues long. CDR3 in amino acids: CASSPGQGPLNTEAFF. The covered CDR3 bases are TGTGCCAGCTCACCCGGACAGGGGCCCTTGAACACTGAA.

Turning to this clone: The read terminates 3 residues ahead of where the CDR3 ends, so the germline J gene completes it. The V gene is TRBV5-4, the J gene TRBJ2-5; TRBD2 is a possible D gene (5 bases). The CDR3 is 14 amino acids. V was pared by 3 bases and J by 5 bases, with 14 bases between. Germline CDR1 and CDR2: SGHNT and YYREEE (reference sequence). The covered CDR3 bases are TGTGCCAGCAGCTCCACGGAGGAGCGGGAGACC. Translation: CASSSTEERET. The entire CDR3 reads CASSSTEERETQYF.

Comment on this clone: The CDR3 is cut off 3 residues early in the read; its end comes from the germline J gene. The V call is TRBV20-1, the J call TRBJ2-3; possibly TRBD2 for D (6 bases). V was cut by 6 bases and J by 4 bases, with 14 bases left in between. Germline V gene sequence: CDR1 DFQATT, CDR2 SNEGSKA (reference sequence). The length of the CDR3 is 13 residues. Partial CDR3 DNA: TGCAGTGCCTTACCGGGGGACGCAGATACG. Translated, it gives CSALPGDADT. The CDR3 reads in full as CSALPGDADTQYF.

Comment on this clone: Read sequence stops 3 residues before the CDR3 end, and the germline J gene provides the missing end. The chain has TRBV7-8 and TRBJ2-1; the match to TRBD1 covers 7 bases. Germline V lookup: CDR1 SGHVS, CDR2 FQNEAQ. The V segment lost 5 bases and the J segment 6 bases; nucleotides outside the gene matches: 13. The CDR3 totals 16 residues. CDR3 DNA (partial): TGTGCCAGCAGCACTCGTGACAGGGAAATCAGCAATGAG. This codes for CASSTRDREISNE. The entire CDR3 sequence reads CASSTRDREISNEQFF.

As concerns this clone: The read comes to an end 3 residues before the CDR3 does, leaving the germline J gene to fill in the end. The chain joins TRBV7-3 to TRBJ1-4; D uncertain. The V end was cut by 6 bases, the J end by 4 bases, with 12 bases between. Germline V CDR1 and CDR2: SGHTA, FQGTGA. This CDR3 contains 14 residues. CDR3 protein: CASSQITVNEKLFF. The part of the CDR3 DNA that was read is TGTGCCAGCAGTCAAATCACGGTTAATGAAAAA.

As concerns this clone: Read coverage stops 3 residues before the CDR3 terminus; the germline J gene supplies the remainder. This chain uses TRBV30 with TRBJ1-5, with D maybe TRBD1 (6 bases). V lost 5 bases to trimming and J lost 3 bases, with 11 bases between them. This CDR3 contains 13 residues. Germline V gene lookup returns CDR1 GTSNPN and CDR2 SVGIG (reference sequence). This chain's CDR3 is CAWARDTNQPQHF. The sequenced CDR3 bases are TGTGCCTGGGCCCGGGACACCAATCAGCCC.

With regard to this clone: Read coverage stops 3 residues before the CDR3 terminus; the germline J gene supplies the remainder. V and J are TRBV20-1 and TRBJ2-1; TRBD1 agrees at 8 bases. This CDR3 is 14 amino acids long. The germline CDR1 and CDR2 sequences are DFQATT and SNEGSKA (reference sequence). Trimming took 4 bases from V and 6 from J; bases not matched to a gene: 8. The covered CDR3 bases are TGCAGTGCTACCTTCCCGACAGGGGCCAATGAG. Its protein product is CSATFPTGANE. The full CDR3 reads CSATFPTGANEQFF.

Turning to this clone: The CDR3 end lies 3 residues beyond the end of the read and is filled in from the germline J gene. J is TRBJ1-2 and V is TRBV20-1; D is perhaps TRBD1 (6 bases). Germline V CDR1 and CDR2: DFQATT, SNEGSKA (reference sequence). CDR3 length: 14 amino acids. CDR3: CSAIERGGARGYTF. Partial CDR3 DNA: TGCAGTGCCATCGAACGGGGGGGCGCGAGAGGC.

The DNA read from the CDR3 is TGTGCCAGCAGCTTGGGGGTTAGCGTCCCAGATACG. This encodes CASSLGVSVPDT. The entire CDR3 protein reads CASSLGVSVPDTQYF. The chain links TRBV5-5 to TRBJ2-3, with D perhaps TRBD2 (5 bases). With the read ending 3 residues before the CDR3 end, the germline J gene is used to fill in that end. V shed 0 bases and J shed 4 bases, with 12 bases lying between them. Germline V gives CDR1 SGHKS, CDR2 YYEKEE (reference sequence). The CDR3 spans 15 residues. The variable domain in full, completed from reference TRBV5-5 and TRBJ2-3, reads DAGVTQSPTHLIKTRGQQVTLRCSPISGHKSVSWYQQVLGQGPQFIFQYYEKEERGRGNFPDRFSARQFPNYSSELNVNALLLGDSALYLCASSLGVSVPDTQYFGPGTRLTVL.

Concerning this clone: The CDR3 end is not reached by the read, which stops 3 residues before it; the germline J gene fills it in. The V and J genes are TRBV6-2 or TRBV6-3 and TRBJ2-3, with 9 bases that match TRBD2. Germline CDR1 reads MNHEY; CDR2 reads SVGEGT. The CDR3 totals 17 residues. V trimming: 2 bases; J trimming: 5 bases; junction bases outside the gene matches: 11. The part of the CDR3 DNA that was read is TGTGCCAGCAGTTACCCCCTTGGAGCGGGAGGAAAAGATACG. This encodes CASSYPLGAGGKDT. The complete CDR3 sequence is CASSYPLGAGGKDTQYF.

CDR3 DNA (partial): TGTGCCTGGAGTGCAGACAGGCGAGATCAGCCG. This translates into CAWSADRRDQP. The CDR3 as a whole reads CAWSADRRDQPQYF. The chain couples TRBV30 to TRBJ2-3; TRBD1 might be the D (6 bases). The read stops 3 residues short of the end of the CDR3; the missing end is completed from the germline J gene. Germline V CDR1 and CDR2: GTSNPN, SVGIG (reference sequence). The CDR3 extends over 14 amino acids.

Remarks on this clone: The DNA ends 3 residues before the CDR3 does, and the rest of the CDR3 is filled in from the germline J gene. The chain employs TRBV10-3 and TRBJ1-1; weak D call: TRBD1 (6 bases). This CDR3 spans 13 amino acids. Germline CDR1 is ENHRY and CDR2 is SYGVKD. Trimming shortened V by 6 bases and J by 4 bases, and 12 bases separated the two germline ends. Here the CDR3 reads CAIRITRGTEAFF. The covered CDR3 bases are TGTGCCATCAGGATAACCAGGGGCACTGAA.

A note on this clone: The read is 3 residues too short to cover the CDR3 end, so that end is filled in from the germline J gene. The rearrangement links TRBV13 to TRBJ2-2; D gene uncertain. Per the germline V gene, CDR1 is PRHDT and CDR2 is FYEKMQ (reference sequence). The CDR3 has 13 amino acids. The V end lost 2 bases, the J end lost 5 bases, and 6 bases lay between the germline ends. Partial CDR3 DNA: TGTGCCAGCAGCTTAACCGGGACCGGGGAG. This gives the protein CASSLTGTGE. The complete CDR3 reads CASSLTGTGELFF.